What follows are 4 T cell receptor beta chains derived from one specimen sequenced in a study of T cell responses to AZD1222 COVID-19 vaccine. Method: immunoSEQ multiplex PCR; TCRdb's copy keeps in-frame clones and lacks some. Of 89,000 or so clones in the sample, approximately 89% are singletons; the top ten hold 16%. The sequenced sample was peripheral blood, obtained on day 0 of AZD1222 vaccination. The receptors originated from an adult in good health.

The chain carries TRBV27 and TRBJ2-5, with TRBD2 identical over 10 bases. This CDR3 has 15 amino acids. Germline lookup yields CDR1 MNHEY and CDR2 SMNVEV (reference sequence). The V and J ends lost 7 bases and 2 bases, in that order; junction bases with no gene match: 7. The CDR3 loop reads CASTSAGGRQETQYF. The CDR3 DNA sequence: TGTGCCAGCACCTCAGCGGGAGGGCGGCAAGAGACCCAGTACTTC.

The V call is TRBV2, the J call TRBJ1-1, with TRBD1 matching 9 bases. The CDR3 is made up of 16 amino acids. Germline trimming cut 6 bases from V and 3 bases from J; bases unmatched to any gene: 11. The germline V gene encodes CDR1 SNHLY and CDR2 FYNNEI. The CDR3 here is CASRANRGRGDTEAFF. CDR3 coding DNA: TGTGCCAGCAGAGCCAACAGGGGGCGAGGGGACACTGAAGCTTTCTTT.

In DNA form, the CDR3 reads TGCGCCAGCAGCTCGGGACAGGGTGGCGAGACCCAGTACTTC. Protein: CASSSGQGGETQYF. The genes are TRBV5-1 and TRBJ2-5, with 9 positions matching TRBD1. The CDR3 covers 14 residues. Germline V lookup: CDR1 SGHRS, CDR2 YFSETQ. V shed 3 bases and J 5 bases; nucleotides not matched to a gene: 5.

The CDR3 is CASNRDREGTGYGYTF. The CDR3 nucleotides are TGTGCCTCCAACCGGGACAGGGAGGGAACGGGCTATGGCTACACCTTC. The chain uses TRBV2 and TRBJ1-2, with TRBD1 matching 9 bases. This CDR3 is built from 16 residues. V trimming: 11 bases; J trimming: 4 bases; junction bases outside the gene matches: 17. Germline-derived CDR1 and CDR2 are SNHLY and FYNNEI. Using reference TRBV2 and TRBJ1-2 for the parts outside the CDR3, the full variable domain is EPEVTQTPSHQVTQMGQEVILRCVPISNHLYFYWYRQILGQKVEFLVSFYNNEISEKSEIFDDQFSVERPDGSNFTLKIRSTKLEDSAMYFCASNRDREGTGYGYTFGSGTRLTVV.